Below are 32 T cell receptor beta chains sequenced from a single sample in a study of PD-1 blockade in classical Hodgkin lymphoma (TCRdb year 2020). This sample's time point label indicates: cycle 4 day 1 (C4D1), after more than five weeks of nivolumab. Every trial patient had relapsed following autologous stem cell transplantation, and prior brentuximab vedotin exposure was what differed among cohorts A, B and C. Magnetic negative selection with a Miltenyi CD8+ T cell isolation kit was used to purify CD8+ T cells from thawed PBMCs. Libraries came from the immunoSEQ multiplex PCR assay. The table was pulled from immuneACCESS by TCRdb, which kept in-frame rearrangements only. Such tables lose some clones; where checked, under half of the loss comes from unresolved V genes, and the rest has no known cause. Here the sample has about 3,600 clones; around three fifths occur a single time. Of the sample, roughly 50% falls within the top ten clones.

The material sequenced was CD8+ T cells from blood, taken before the fourth cycle of nivolumab. These TCRs come from a human donor with classical Hodgkin lymphoma.

The rearrangement uses TRBV28 and TRBJ1-1; 8 bases line up with TRBD1. CDR1 and CDR2 from the germline V gene are MDHEN and SYDVKM. The CDR3 sequence is 16 residues long. The junction had 10 bases not matched to a gene; V was cut back by 4 bases and J by 3 bases. CDR3 residues: CASSSGQGAGDTEAFF. The CDR3 DNA follows: TGTGCCAGCAGTTCAGGGCAGGGGGCGGGGGACACTGAAGCTTTCTTT.

The V and J genes are TRBV6-4 and TRBJ2-2; 9 nucleotides line up with TRBD2. The CDR3 has 16 amino acids. Germline CDR1 MRHNA, CDR2 SNTAGT. V was pared by 0 bases and J by 1 base, with 0 bases of the junction left unmatched. The CDR3 DNA follows: TGTGCCAGCAGTGACTCGACTAGCGGGAACACCGGGGAGCTGTTTTTT. This translates into CASSDSTSGNTGELFF.

Only a few counts were recorded for this clone. The genes are TRBV7-9 and TRBJ2-1; D not certain. The CDR3 totals 12 residues. Deletions cut 0 bases from V and 3 bases from J, with 0 bases between. CDR1 and CDR2 from the germline V gene are SEHNR and FQNEAQ (reference sequence). This chain's CDR3 is CASSLAYNEQFF. As DNA, the CDR3 is TGTGCCAGCAGCTTAGCCTACAATGAGCAGTTCTTC.

The V call is TRBV9, the J call TRBJ2-2; 8 bases match TRBD2. CDR1 and CDR2 from the germline V gene are SGDLS and YYNGEE. This CDR3 region has 15 residues. After removal of 3 bases from V and 6 bases from J, the junction contained 7 bases not matched to a gene. CDR3 DNA: TGTGCCAGCAGCGGAGCGGGGGCCCTCCCCGGGGAGCTGTTTTTT. Translated: CASSGAGALPGELFF.

The chain recombines TRBV5-8 with TRBJ2-2; D unresolved. Deletions cut 4 bases from V and 3 bases from J, with 10 bases between. The CDR3 consists of 14 residues. Looked up from germline, CDR1 is SGHTS and CDR2 is YDEGEE. CDR3 loop: CASSQDTDTGELFF. CDR3 bases: TGTGCCAGCAGCCAAGACACAGACACCGGGGAGCTGTTTTTT.

This chain connects TRBV5-5 to TRBJ2-7, with 12 bases aligning to TRBD2. The CDR3 extends over 15 amino acids. Trimming cost V 3 bases and J 2 bases; bases outside gene matches: 3. The germline V gene encodes CDR1 SGHKS and CDR2 YYEKEE (reference sequence). Here the CDR3 reads CASSSLAGGPYEQYF. The CDR3 nucleotides read TGTGCCAGCAGCTCGCTAGCGGGAGGGCCCTACGAGCAGTACTTC.

The chain is built from TRBV7-9 and TRBJ2-2; no firm D call. Trimming stripped 1 base from V and 2 bases from J, with 14 bases between. This CDR3 is 17 amino acids long. Germline V CDR1 and CDR2: SEHNR, FQNEAQ (reference sequence). CDR3 amino acids: CASSLGSPATNTGELFF. The CDR3 coding sequence is TGTGCCAGCAGCTTAGGTTCACCGGCAACTAACACCGGGGAGCTGTTTTTT.

This clone was counted a few times. The V call is TRBV30, the J call TRBJ2-7, with TRBD1 matching 7 bases. CDR1 and CDR2 (germline): GTSNPN, SVGIG (reference sequence). Unmatched junction bases numbered 14, after V lost 2 bases and J lost 7 bases. This CDR3 contains 15 residues. The CDR3 DNA sequence: TGTGCCTGGAGTCACGGGGTAGGACAGGTAGTAGAGCAGTACTTC. Its protein is CAWSHGVGQVVEQYF.

In its sample, this clone was seen a few times. V and J are TRBV2 and TRBJ2-7, with a weak D call TRBD1 (6 bases). The CDR3 has 14 residues. Trimming took 7 bases from V and 1 from J, leaving 14 bases between them. The germline V gene has CDR1 SNHLY and CDR2 FYNNEI. CDR3 sequence reads: CASIGVRGSYEQYF. The DNA of the CDR3 is TGTGCCAGCATAGGTGTCAGGGGTTCCTACGAGCAGTACTTC.

The chain is built from TRBV19 and TRBJ2-3; a possible D gene is TRBD1 (6 bases). CDR3 length: 15 amino acids. Trimming shortened V by 3 bases and J by 1 base, and 11 bases separated the two germline ends. The germline gives CDR1 LNHDA, CDR2 SQIVND (reference sequence). The CDR3 DNA reads TGTGCCAGTAGTATGCTGGGACAAGGCACAGATACGCAGTATTTT. Translating gives CASSMLGQGTDTQYF.

The gene calls are TRBV6-5 and TRBJ2-1; D uncertain. The CDR3 spans 13 residues. Germline CDR1 MNHEY, CDR2 SVGAGI. V was clipped by 5 bases and J by 6 bases, with 11 bases between them. CDR3 sequence: CASSPLGSNEQFF. CDR3 sequence (DNA): TGTGCCAGCAGTCCCCTAGGATCCAATGAGCAGTTCTTC.

The chain has TRBV29-1 and TRBJ1-1, with D unresolved. Germline CDR1 reads SQVTM; CDR2 reads ANQGSEA. Trimming cost V 2 bases and J 6 bases, with 10 bases left between them. The CDR3 length is 12 residues. This CDR3 is CSVETGYPEAFF. CDR3 DNA: TGCAGCGTTGAAACGGGTTACCCTGAAGCTTTCTTT.

V usage is TRBV29-1 and J usage is TRBJ1-1; D is unresolved. CDR3 length equals 13 residues. CDR1 and CDR2 from the germline V gene are SQVTM and ANQGSEA. V lost 2 bases and J lost 8, with 15 bases in between. CDR3 bases: TGCAGCGTTGAATTGGTCGGGCTTTACGAAGCTTTCTTT. This translates into CSVELVGLYEAFF.

This chain links TRBV10-3 with TRBJ2-7, with D unclear. The germline gives CDR1 ENHRY, CDR2 SYGVKD. The V end was cut by 2 bases, the J end by 6 bases, with 14 bases between. The CDR3 runs to 14 residues. CDR3 loop: CAISEVTSTIEQYF. The DNA of the CDR3 is TGTGCCATCAGTGAGGTGACTTCTACTATCGAGCAGTACTTC.

This clone came up once. This chain joins TRBV15 and TRBJ2-1; D is possibly TRBD1 or TRBD2 (5 bases each). Germline values: CDR1 LNHNV, CDR2 YYDKDF (reference sequence). The V end was cut by 2 bases, the J end by 7 bases, with 18 bases between. The CDR3 spans 16 residues. The CDR3 DNA follows: TGTGCCACCAGCAGAACCCGAGACGGGGCCCTAAATGAGCAGTTCTTC. This codes for CATSRTRDGALNEQFF.

The CDR3 DNA follows: TGTGCCAGTATGGACCTACTCAAGCGTGGAGAGACCCAGTACTTC. Amino acid sequence: CASMDLLKRGETQYF. The chain couples TRBV19 to TRBJ2-5; D is uncertain. CDR3 length equals 15 residues. From germline, CDR1 is LNHDA and CDR2 SQIVND (reference sequence). Trimming cost V 7 bases and J 4 bases, with 19 bases left between them. The full variable domain, its missing parts supplied by reference TRBV19 and TRBJ2-5, is DGGITQSPKYLFRKEGQNVTLSCEQNLNHDAMYWYRQDPGQGLRLIYYSQIVNDFQKGDIAEGYSVSREKKESFPLTVTSAQKNPTAFYLCASMDLLKRGETQYFGPGTRLLVL.

The chain is built from TRBV7-9 and TRBJ1-1; D unresolved. This CDR3 contains 13 residues. Germline CDR1 and CDR2: SEHNR and FQNEAQ (reference sequence). Trimming left V 5 bases short and J 5 bases short, with 12 bases between. The CDR3 region has the DNA TGTGCCAGCAGCCCTCCTTTGGGGACTGAAGCTTTCTTT. Translating it yields CASSPPLGTEAFF.

The chain has TRBV11-3 and TRBJ2-2, with D tentatively TRBD1 (5 bases). Germline V gene sequence: CDR1 SGHNT, CDR2 YENEEA. V gave up 2 bases and J gave up 1 base, with 17 bases separating them. The CDR3 loop spans 18 amino acids. CDR3 sequence (DNA): TGTGCCAGCAGCTTACAGTCGCTCATACAGGAGAACACCGGGGAGCTGTTTTTT. Its translation: CASSLQSLIQENTGELFF.

For the CDR3, the DNA is TGTGCCAGCAGGACAGGAAGCAGGTTCAGCACAGATACGCAGTATTTT. This translates into CASRTGSRFSTDTQYF. The rearrangement links TRBV6-6 to TRBJ2-3, with D perhaps TRBD1 (6 bases). V lost 6 bases and J 0 bases, leaving 16 bases between the germline ends. This CDR3 has 16 residues. The germline gives CDR1 MNHNY, CDR2 SVGAGI (reference sequence).

The rearrangement uses TRBV2 and TRBJ2-2; D uncertain. CDR3 size: 17 residues. Looked up from germline, CDR1 is SNHLY and CDR2 is FYNNEI. The V and J ends lost 5 bases and 1 base respectively, with 17 bases between them. The CDR3 nucleotides read TGTGCCAGCAGTAGCCCGGAGTTGCAGCTGAACACCGGGGAGCTGTTTTTT. Amino acids: CASSSPELQLNTGELFF.

The CDR3 DNA reads as TGTGCCAGCAGCCAATGGACAGGGATCGTAGAGACCCAGTACTTC. Encoded protein: CASSQWTGIVETQYF. V usage is TRBV27 and J usage is TRBJ2-7; 8 positions agree with TRBD1. With the DNA end fitting TRBJ2-5 better, the J assignment may be wrong. Germline CDR1 reads MNHEY; CDR2 reads SMNVEV (reference sequence). This CDR3 comprises 15 residues.

This clone was found once. The V gene is TRBV4-1, the J gene TRBJ2-5; 7 nucleotides line up with TRBD1. This CDR3 has 15 residues. Germline loops: CDR1 MGHRA, CDR2 YSYEKL. Germline trimming cut 1 base from V and 5 bases from J; bases unmatched to any gene: 7. This chain's CDR3 is CASSQVLGGSETQYF. In nucleotides, the CDR3 is TGCGCCAGCAGCCAAGTCTTAGGGGGCTCCGAGACCCAGTACTTC.

The J gene is TRBJ2-1, the V gene TRBV6-6; D possibly corresponds to TRBD2 (5 bases). Trimming left V 5 bases short and J 9 bases short, with 11 bases between. The length of the CDR3 is 12 residues. The germline V gene encodes CDR1 MNHNY and CDR2 SVGAGI (reference sequence). The CDR3 DNA follows: TGTGCCAGCAGTCATGGGAGACTTGAGCAGTTCTTC. This codes for CASSHGRLEQFF.

The V gene is TRBV5-1, the J gene TRBJ1-4; D perhaps matches TRBD1 (5 bases). The germline V gene has CDR1 SGHRS and CDR2 YFSETQ. Trimming left V 6 bases short and J 7 bases short, with 19 bases between. CDR3 length: 15 amino acids. CDR3 in DNA: TGCGCCAGCACTCCCCGGGGGGGGGAGCGTGAAAAACTGTTTTTT. It yields the protein CASTPRGGEREKLFF.

The V and J genes are TRBV30 and TRBJ1-6, with D hard to call. From germline, CDR1 is GTSNPN and CDR2 SVGIG (reference sequence). CDR3 length: 14 amino acids. V was shortened by 1 base and J by 6 bases, with 10 bases between the two germline ends. The CDR3 DNA sequence: TGTGCCTGGAGTGGTTGGGGAGGTAATTCACCCCTCCACTTT. It codes for CAWSGWGGNSPLHF. Looking up the rest from reference TRBV30 and TRBJ1-6 gives the full variable domain: SQTIHQWPATLVQPVGSPLSLECTVEGTSNPNLYWYRQAAGRGLQLLFYSVGIGQISSEVPQNLSASRPQDRQFILSSKKLLLSDSGFYLCAWSGWGGNSPLHFGNGTRLTVT.

This clone was seen only once. This chain links TRBV19 with TRBJ1-4; 9 bases align to TRBD1. With V trimmed by 7 bases and J by 7 bases, 13 bases remained unmatched. The CDR3 is made up of 16 amino acids. CDR1 is LNHDA, CDR2 SQIVND, per germline (reference sequence). The CDR3 DNA sequence: TGTGCCAGTACCGAAACAACAGGGGGCGTGGGTGAAAAACTGTTTTTT. This encodes CASTETTGGVGEKLFF.

The V and J genes are TRBV4-1 and TRBJ2-3; 7 bases agree with TRBD2. CDR3 length equals 15 residues. Germline CDR1 and CDR2: MGHRA and YSYEKL. After removal of 4 bases from V and 6 bases from J, the junction contained 10 bases not matched to a gene. The CDR3 DNA follows: TGCGCCAGCAGCCCTCAGACTAGCTCCTTGGATACGCAGTATTTT. Translated, it gives CASSPQTSSLDTQYF.

The chain combines TRBV11-3 with TRBJ2-1; D is uncertain. The V end was cut by 0 bases, the J end by 0 bases, with 9 bases between. Germline assignment: CDR1 SGHNT and CDR2 YENEEA. The CDR3 has 16 residues. The CDR3 reads CASSLESASSYNEQFF. CDR3 bases: TGTGCCAGCAGCTTAGAAAGCGCAAGCTCCTACAATGAGCAGTTCTTC.

This clone is medium-sized in the sample. The chain links TRBV4-2 to TRBJ2-7, with D perhaps TRBD1 or TRBD2 (5 bases each). Trimming left V 1 base short and J 5 bases short, with 12 bases between. From germline, CDR1 is LGHNA and CDR2 YNFKEQ. This CDR3 has 14 residues. DNA of the CDR3: TGTGCCAGCAGCCAAGTGTCCCGGGACGACGAGCAGTACTTC. Translation gives CASSQVSRDDEQYF.

The V gene is TRBV7-6, the J gene TRBJ2-7; 7 nucleotides agree with TRBD1. Germline trimming cut 5 bases from V and 10 bases from J; bases unmatched to any gene: 8. This CDR3 spans 12 amino acids. Germline-derived CDR1 and CDR2 are SGHVS and FNYEAQ. CDR3 protein: CASSATTGLQYF. The CDR3 coding sequence is TGTGCCAGCAGCGCAACGACAGGGTTACAGTACTTC.

The V and J genes are TRBV7-2 and TRBJ1-4; no clear D gene. Germline assignment: CDR1 SGHTA and CDR2 FQGNSA. This CDR3 region has 16 residues. With 5 bases removed from V and 5 bases from J, the gap between germline ends came to 18 bases. The CDR3 nucleotides read TGTGCCAGCAGCGCCCGGACCGGTCGTCGGAATGAAAAACTGTTTTTT. Translated: CASSARTGRRNEKLFF.

The gene calls are TRBV4-2 and TRBJ2-7, with D uncertain. CDR3 size: 12 residues. Trimming cost V 5 bases and J 4 bases, with 9 bases left between them. Germline lookup yields CDR1 LGHNA and CDR2 YNFKEQ. The CDR3 coding sequence is TGTGCCAGCAGCGACCGGGCATACGAGCAGTACTTC. Protein product: CASSDRAYEQYF.